Listed below are T cell receptor beta chains from one sample, sequenced in a study of blood T cell repertoires in COVID-19. Sequenced by immunoSEQ multiplex PCR; TCRdb stores in-frame clones only, minus some. The sample lists around 200,000 clones; roughly 90% were seen once. The sequenced material came from peripheral blood. Source of these receptors: a man aged 40-50 years with active or convalescent COVID-19. CDR3s include the opening cysteine and the closing phenylalanine or tryptophan. D genes are given only for firm matches. Expanded clones get a size class; other rows say once, few or many, or leave the size out.

J	D	V	size	DNA	CDR3
TRBJ2-1	-	TRBV9	-	TGTGCCAGCAGCGTAAGGTCGAGGGGAGGCCCCTACAATGAGCAGTTCTTC	CASSVRSRGGPYNEQFF
TRBJ2-7	-	TRBV5-1	-	TGCGCCAGCAGCTTGGGACTTACTACCAGGGGCGAGCAGTACTTC	CASSLGLTTRGEQYF
TRBJ1-1	-	TRBV5-6	-	TGTGCCAGCAGCTTGCTTGGCTACCGACTAATGAACACTGAAGCTTTCTTT	CASSLLGYRLMNTEAFF
TRBJ2-1	-	TRBV3-1/TRBV3-2	-	TGTGCCAGCAGCCCCCAGACAGGATCCTACAATGAGCAGTTCTTC	CASSPQTGSYNEQFF
TRBJ2-2	-	TRBV18	-	TGTGCCAGCTCACCGCGCACCGGGGAGCTGTTTTTT	CASSPRTGELFF
TRBJ2-1	TRBD1	TRBV5-1	-	TGCGCCAGCAGCTTGGGGACAGGGGATTCGGATGAGCAGTTCTTC	CASSLGTGDSDEQFF
TRBJ2-7	-	TRBV5-6	-	TGTGCCAGCAGCTTGACGGTATACGAGCAGTACTTC	CASSLTVYEQYF
TRBJ1-2	-	TRBV6-5	-	TGTGCCAGCAGTTACGGCCATTATGGCTACACCTTC	CASSYGHYGYTF
TRBJ1-3	-	TRBV27	-	TGTGCCAGCAGTTTAGGGGCAGGGGGAAACACCATATATTTT	CASSLGAGGNTIYF
TRBJ1-2	TRBD1	TRBV6-1	once	TGTGCCAGCAGTGGGACCGGGACAGGCTATTCTACGGGGTATGGCTACACCTTC	CASSGTGTGYSTGYGYTF
TRBJ2-3	-	TRBV14	once	TGTGCCAGCAGCCGAGTTCTCCCAGATACGCAGTATTTT	CASSRVLPDTQYF
TRBJ1-3	-	TRBV9	-	TGTGCCAGCAGCCTGGCCGGGATATCTGGAAACACCATATATTTT	CASSLAGISGNTIYF
TRBJ1-3	-	TRBV10-1	-	TGCGCCAGCAGTGCCAACTACGGAAACACCATATATTTT	CASSANYGNTIYF
TRBJ1-6	-	TRBV27	-	TGTGCCAGCAGTCCCGGGACATCAAGACCCCTCCACTTT	CASSPGTSRPLHF
TRBJ2-3	TRBD1	TRBV5-8	-	TGTGCCAGCAGCTTGGGGACAGGGGACACAGATACGCAGTATTTT	CASSLGTGDTDTQYF
TRBJ1-2	-	TRBV15	few	TGTGCCACCAGCAGTGAGGCGAGGTATGGCTACACCTTC	CATSSEARYGYTF
TRBJ1-2	TRBD1	TRBV4-1	-	TGCGCCAGCAGCCAAGATTTAAGTGGCAGGGGGGTCTATGGCTACACCTTC	CASSQDLSGRGVYGYTF
TRBJ1-2	TRBD1	TRBV27	-	TGTGCCAGCAGTCCAGGGGGCGCAGGCTATGGCTACACCTTC	CASSPGGAGYGYTF
TRBJ1-1	TRBD1	TRBV19	-	TGTGCCAGTAGTATCGGGACAGGGGGCACTGAAGCTTTCTTT	CASSIGTGGTEAFF
TRBJ1-2	TRBD1	TRBV28	-	TGTGCCAGCAGTTTATCTCAAGGACAGGGGGGGAAGTTGGGTAGGCTCTATGGCTACACCTTC	CASSLSQGQGGKLGRLYGYTF
TRBJ1-1	TRBD1	TRBV7-3	-	TGTGCCAGCAGCCCCGACCGTGGGACAGGGTATGAAGCTTTCTTT	CASSPDRGTGYEAFF
TRBJ2-1	TRBD1	TRBV7-6	-	TGTGCCAGCAGCTTAGCAACGGGACAGGGGGAAAATGAGCAGTTCTTC	CASSLATGQGENEQFF
TRBJ1-1	TRBD1	TRBV7-9	once	TGTGCCAGCAGCAGAGGGACAGGGGGCCCCACTGAAGCTTTCTTT	CASSRGTGGPTEAFF
TRBJ1-1	TRBD1	TRBV29-1	-	TGCAGCGTCGACTCGACAGGGGTGAACACTGAAGCTTTCTTT	CSVDSTGVNTEAFF